This T cell receptor (beta chain) was documented in a study of long-term antiretroviral therapy in people with HIV (dated by TCRdb to 2021 to 2024). Background on the whole study: The earliest samples were collected approximately a decade before the 2015 WHO recommendation for immediate ART, a period when ART was typically delayed until CD4 counts fell. Whether ART initiation and durable HIV suppression were associated with changes in peripheral blood TRB repertoire composition and diversity was tested in a retrospective serial study. From some 27 adults with confirmed HIV infection, the cohort provided approximately 210 cryopreserved PBMC samples, gathered serially across a mean of about six years (range 1-12). About a third of the roughly 30 participants with HIV were female. No cross-contamination during QIAcube processing was shown when test extractions of a monoclonal T-cell line were performed alongside about 30 polyclonal samples. General findings and caveats noted by the study authors: Starting ART was linked to a significant rise in TRB diversity, yet even with long-term ART the diversity remained significantly lower than in transplant donor controls. Samples dated from about 2004 to 2018, and the ART regimens used may be less effective than current ones. Because pre-ART samples had limited cell numbers, unsorted PBMC were profiled rather than sorted CD4+ and CD8+ T cells. Narrower CDR3 length ranges were observed in HIV repertoires than in controls, and an antigen-experienced repertoire with only a slight naive shift after ART was suggested by the network structure. Expanded TRB clones identified before ART initiation dominated the repertoire at all time points, although this dominance fluctuated and declined in many PLHIV after ART. Inferences about post-ART repertoire changes were limited because no data were available on ART adherence, viral resistance or therapy changes. Owing to limited PBMC availability, only the TCR beta chain was sequenced, without alpha chain pairing.

Details on this clone: Its antigen is unknown. Per-base qualities were not stored, and no clone one base away is much larger.

To be included, a participant needed at least one PBMC sample from before ART initiation plus at least two post-ART samples. Treatment was received in the United States of America by all participants with HIV. Cryopreserved samples of about 0.95-11 million PBMC were thawed and washed before DNA extraction. At the time of the earliest PBMC sample, participants with HIV were aged between about 23 and 55 years. Each participant contributed PBMC samples from 1-4 timepoints before ART initiation and 2-8 timepoints after ART initiation, with a median of 7 samples. For every participant, serial HIV viral load, CD4+ T-cell count, ART history and demographic data were obtained. Genomic DNA was extracted from unsorted PBMC with a Qiagen kit on a QIAcube, processed in batches of 12 samples. The immunoSEQ hsTCRB v3.0 assay was used at survey level resolution to sequence the TRB variable region. A depth of about 40,000-50,000 T-cell genomes per sample was targeted for TRB sequencing. Pooled TRB libraries were sequenced on an Illumina MiSeq with a v3 150-cycle kit. In the authors' own workflow: Repertoire analysis was performed in R inside a reproducible Nextflow workflow that covered QC, data transformation and analysis. LymphoSeq2, an R package for exploring AIRR-Seq data, was used to implement the custom analyses. After excluding a few samples that yielded fewer than 5000 total TRB sequences, some 180 HIV repertoires remained for analysis. Of the 188 retained HIV repertoires, under 65 were collected before and more than 120 after ART initiation. Repertoires were downsampled to 5000 TRB nucleotide sequences, with summary statistics averaged over 100 downsampling iterations. Only TRB sequences with CDR3 regions of at least seven amino acids were retained for analysis. Two measures captured diversity: a Shannon entropy-derived clonality score and the Gini coefficient. In the repertoire networks, any two of the top 5000 CDR3 amino acid sequences were connected whenever the two sequences differed by an edit distance of one. For TRB CDR3 amino acid sequences, antigen specificity groups and MHC restriction were predicted with GLIPH2. To flag known CMV, EBV, HIV or tissue antigen associations, CDR3 amino acid sequences were matched against VDJdb and McPAS-TCR. Pre-ART, post-ART and control groups were compared with Wilcoxon signed-rank tests and Holm-Bonferroni correction. The table was pulled from immuneACCESS by TCRdb, which kept in-frame rearrangements only. Such tables lose some clones; where checked, under half of the loss comes from unresolved V genes, and the rest has no known cause. V, J and clone size are those of that table, while D and trimming were read from the DNA. The sample has tens of thousands of clones on record, approximately 84% of them singletons. The leading ten clones occupy roughly 18% of the sample.

The clonotype comes from a man between 40 and 49 years old with HIV. Here the sequenced sample was unsorted PBMCs, taken 0.5 years before starting antiretroviral therapy.

The CDR3 reads CASSFPGPGPIPSYEQYF. The DNA is as follows: TGTGCCAGCAGTTTTCCCGGCCCAGGCCCGATCCCCTCCTACGAGCAGTACTTC. The sequence links TRBV28 to TRBJ2-7; the D gene cannot be resolved reliably. Between the V and J ends, shortened by 3 bases and 0 bases respectively, the junction contains 21 bases. Its CDR3 holds 18 amino acids, cysteine through phenylalanine. Of the read, only the CDR3 DNA is kept; its 54 bases are in frame from base 1. CDR1 and CDR2 (MDHEN, SYDVKM) derive from the germline V gene.